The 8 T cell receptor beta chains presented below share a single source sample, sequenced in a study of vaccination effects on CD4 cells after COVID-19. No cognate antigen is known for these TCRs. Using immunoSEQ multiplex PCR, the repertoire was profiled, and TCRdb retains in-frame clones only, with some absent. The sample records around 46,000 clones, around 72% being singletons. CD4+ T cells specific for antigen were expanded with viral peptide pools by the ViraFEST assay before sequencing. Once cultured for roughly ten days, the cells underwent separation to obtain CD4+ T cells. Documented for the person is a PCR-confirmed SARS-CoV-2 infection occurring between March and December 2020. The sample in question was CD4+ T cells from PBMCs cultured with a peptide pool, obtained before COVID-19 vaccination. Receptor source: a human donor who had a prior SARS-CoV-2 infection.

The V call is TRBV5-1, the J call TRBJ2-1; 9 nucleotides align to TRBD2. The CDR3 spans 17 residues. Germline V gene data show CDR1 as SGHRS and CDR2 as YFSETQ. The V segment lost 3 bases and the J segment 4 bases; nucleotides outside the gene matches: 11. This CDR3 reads CASSSSPTSGEYNEQFF. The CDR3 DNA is TGCGCCAGCAGCTCCTCACCGACTAGCGGAGAGTACAATGAGCAGTTCTTC.

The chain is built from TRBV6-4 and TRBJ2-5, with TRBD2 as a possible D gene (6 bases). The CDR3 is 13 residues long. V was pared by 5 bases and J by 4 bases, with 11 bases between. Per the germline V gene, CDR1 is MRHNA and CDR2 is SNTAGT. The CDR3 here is CASSSMGGETQYF. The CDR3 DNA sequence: TGTGCCAGCAGTTCAATGGGGGGAGAGACCCAGTACTTC.

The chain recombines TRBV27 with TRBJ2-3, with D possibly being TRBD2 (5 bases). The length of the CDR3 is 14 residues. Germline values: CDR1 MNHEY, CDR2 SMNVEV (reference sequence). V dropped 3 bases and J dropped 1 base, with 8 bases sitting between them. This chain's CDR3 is CASSFVGGTDTQYF. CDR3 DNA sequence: TGTGCCAGCAGTTTTGTCGGGGGCACAGATACGCAGTATTTT.

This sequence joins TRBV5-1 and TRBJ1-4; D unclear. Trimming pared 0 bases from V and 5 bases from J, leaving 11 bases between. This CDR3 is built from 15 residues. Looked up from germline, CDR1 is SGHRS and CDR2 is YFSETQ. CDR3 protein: CASSLASGANEKLFF. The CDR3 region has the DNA TGCGCCAGCAGCTTGGCCTCAGGAGCCAATGAAAAACTGTTTTTT.

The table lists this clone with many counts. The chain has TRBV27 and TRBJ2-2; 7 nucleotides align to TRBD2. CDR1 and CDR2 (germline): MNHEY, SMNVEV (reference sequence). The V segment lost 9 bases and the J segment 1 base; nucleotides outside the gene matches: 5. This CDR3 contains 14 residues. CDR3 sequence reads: CASKRGRNTGELFF. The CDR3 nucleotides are TGTGCCAGTAAGCGGGGTAGGAACACCGGGGAGCTGTTTTTT.

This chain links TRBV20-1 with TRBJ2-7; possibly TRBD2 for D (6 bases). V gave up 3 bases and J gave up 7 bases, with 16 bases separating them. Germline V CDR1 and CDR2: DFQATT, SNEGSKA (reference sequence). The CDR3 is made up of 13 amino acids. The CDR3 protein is CSASLSGANEQYF. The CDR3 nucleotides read TGCAGTGCTAGTCTGTCGGGAGCTAATGAGCAGTACTTC.

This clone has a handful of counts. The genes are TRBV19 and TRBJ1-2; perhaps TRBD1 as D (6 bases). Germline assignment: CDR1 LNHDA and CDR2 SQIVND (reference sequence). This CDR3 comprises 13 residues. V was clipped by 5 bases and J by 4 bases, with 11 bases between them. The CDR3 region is CASSPQGFYGYTF. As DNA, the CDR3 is TGTGCCAGTAGTCCACAGGGCTTCTATGGCTACACCTTC.

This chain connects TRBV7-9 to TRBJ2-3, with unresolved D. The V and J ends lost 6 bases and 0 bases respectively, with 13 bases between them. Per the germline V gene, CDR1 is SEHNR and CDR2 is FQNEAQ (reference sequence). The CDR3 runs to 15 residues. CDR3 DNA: TGTGCCAGCAGTGTGGATGTCAGAAGCACAGATACGCAGTATTTT. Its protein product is CASSVDVRSTDTQYF.